This entry is about one T cell receptor beta chain. The V gene end was trimmed by 5 bases and the J gene end by 5 bases; junction bases not matched to a gene: 7. Germline V CDR1 and CDR2: LGHDT, YNNKEL (reference sequence). This CDR3 region has 16 residues. Method: immunoSEQ multiplex PCR; TCRdb's copy keeps in-frame clones and lacks some. The sample holds around 250,000 clones, approximately 86% seen once. The sample originates from a study of blood T cell repertoires in COVID-19. The chain recombines TRBV3-1 (or the pseudogene TRBV3-2) with TRBJ2-5; 14 nucleotides match TRBD2. Material for sequencing was PBMCs or T cells enriched from blood (not recorded which). This clonotype was obtained from a woman in her 50s who had recovered from COVID-19. Here the CDR3 reads CASSARTSGRIETQYF. CDR3 sequence (DNA): TGTGCCAGCAGCGCCCGGACTAGCGGGAGGATTGAGACCCAGTACTTC.